Each of the 22 T cell receptor beta chains below was sequenced from the same sample in a study of beta chain features in type 1 diabetes. The isolated RNA, all of it, was reverse transcribed, so expressed TCRB transcripts were what got sequenced. TCRdb's table, derived via immunoSEQ multiplex PCR, lists solely in-frame clones and lacks some. Of roughly 150,000 clones listed, 11% are singletons. The sample comprised central memory CD4+ T cells from blood. The receptors stem from a man aged 18-30 years in good health.

This clone has just a few counts. The chain couples TRBV5-6 to TRBJ1-5, with unresolved D. Deletions cut 1 base from V and 6 bases from J, with 5 bases between. Germline-derived CDR1 and CDR2 are SGHDT and YYEEEE. This CDR3 region has 12 residues. CDR3 DNA sequence: TGTGCCAGCAGCTTGCAGAGTCAGCCCCAGCATTTT. Residues: CASSLQSQPQHF.

This clone showed up just a few times. The V and J genes are TRBV4-3 and TRBJ2-3; D assignment may be TRBD1 or TRBD2 (5 bases each). Germline V gene lookup returns CDR1 LGHNA and CDR2 YSLEER. The CDR3 length is 14 residues. Between the trimmed V and J ends, which lost 4 bases and 6 bases, there was a span of 14 bases. CDR3 nucleotide sequence: TGCGCCAGCAGCCTGGGGACCACGCCGGATACGCAGTATTTT. This translates into CASSLGTTPDTQYF.

This clone appeared a few times. The rearrangement joins TRBV21-1 to TRBJ2-7. TRBV21-1 is a pseudogene locus. This CDR3 is 11 amino acids long. The CDR3 DNA follows: TGTGCCAGCAGCAAGACCGGCGAGCAGTACTTC. Residues: CASSKTGEQYF.

This clone turned up a few times. The chain recombines TRBV6-1 with TRBJ2-6; D not certain. The germline V and J ends were trimmed by 4 bases and 1 base, with 11 bases remaining between them. The CDR3 extends over 16 amino acids. The germline V gene encodes CDR1 MNHNS and CDR2 SASEGT. Written as DNA, the CDR3 is TGTGCCAGCAGTGTGGGAATCGGGTCTGGGGCCAACGTCCTGACTTTC. Its protein is CASSVGIGSGANVLTF.

This clone has a handful of counts. The chain combines TRBV11-3 with TRBJ2-3; D is ambiguous. V was cut by 5 bases and J by 2 bases, with 11 bases left in between. This CDR3 is built from 14 residues. Germline-derived CDR1 and CDR2 are SGHNT and YENEEA. The chain's CDR3 is CASSLHSNTDTQYF. CDR3 DNA: TGTGCCAGCAGCCTCCATTCGAACACAGATACGCAGTATTTT.

This clone turned up a few times. V is TRBV28 and J is TRBJ1-2; D remains ambiguous. V gave up 8 bases and J gave up 4 bases, with 11 bases separating them. The CDR3 has 12 amino acids. Germline V gives CDR1 MDHEN, CDR2 SYDVKM. Here the CDR3 reads CASRERTYGYTF. The CDR3 region has the DNA TGTGCCAGCCGCGAGCGTACCTATGGCTACACCTTC.

This clone appeared a few times. The genes are TRBV7-2 and TRBJ1-2; D is possibly TRBD1 (5 bases). V gave up 3 bases and J gave up 3 bases, with 14 bases separating them. This CDR3 is built from 15 residues. From germline, CDR1 is SGHTA and CDR2 FQGNSA. The CDR3 coding sequence is TGTGCCAGCAGCTTCAAAGCGGGGACGGACTATGGCTACACCTTC. As protein: CASSFKAGTDYGYTF.

This clone was detected a few times. The chain links TRBV4-2 to TRBJ1-3; D is ambiguous. The ends were cut back, 1 base at V and 1 base at J, with 11 bases in the middle. The CDR3 has 16 residues. From germline, CDR1 is LGHNA and CDR2 YNFKEQ. Here the CDR3 reads CASSQAVQLSGNTIYF. CDR3 DNA sequence: TGTGCCAGCAGCCAAGCGGTCCAGTTGTCTGGAAACACCATATATTTT.

This clone was seen more than once but under ten times. This chain joins TRBV28 and TRBJ2-7; no firm D call. The CDR3 covers 12 residues. Trimming stripped 2 bases from V and 2 bases from J, with 4 bases between. Germline assignment: CDR1 MDHEN and CDR2 SYDVKM. CDR3 sequence reads: CASSLGAYEQYF. As DNA, the CDR3 is TGTGCCAGCAGTTTAGGGGCCTACGAGCAGTACTTC.

This clone has a handful of counts. The rearrangement uses TRBV6-5 and TRBJ2-5; possible D gene TRBD1, 8 bases. From germline, CDR1 is MNHEY and CDR2 SVGAGI. The CDR3 covers 13 residues. V lost 9 bases and J lost 3, with 14 bases in between. CDR3 amino acids: CARPQGGEETQYF. The CDR3 coding sequence is TGTGCCAGGCCACAGGGGGGGGAAGAGACCCAGTACTTC.

Only a few counts were recorded for this clone. Other DNA sequences from this sample encode an identical CDR3 as well. The rearrangement uses TRBV9 and TRBJ2-1; possible D gene TRBD2, 5 bases. Trimming shortened V by 4 bases and J by 4 bases, and 12 bases separated the two germline ends. The CDR3 covers 14 residues. Germline V gene data show CDR1 as SGDLS and CDR2 as YYNGEE. The CDR3 DNA follows: TGTGCCAGCAGCCCTGGACTGGGTTACAATGAGCAGTTCTTC. The encoded protein is CASSPGLGYNEQFF. Together with reference TRBV9 and TRBJ2-1, the CDR3 gives the full variable domain: DSGVTQTPKHLITATGQRVTLRCSPRSGDLSVYWYQQSLDQGLQFLIQYYNGEERAKGNILERFSAQQFPDLHSELNLSSLELGDSALYFCASSPGLGYNEQFFGPGTRLTVL.

The chain joins TRBV10-3 to TRBJ1-2; tentatively, D is TRBD1 (5 bases). The CDR3 is 14 amino acids. Germline V gene lookup returns CDR1 ENHRY and CDR2 SYGVKD. Trimming removed 3 bases from V and 8 bases from J, with 16 bases in between. CDR3 loop: CAISDPPGVDGYTF. CDR3 nucleotides: TGTGCCATCAGTGACCCCCCGGGGGTAGACGGCTACACCTTC.

The rearrangement uses TRBV29-1 and TRBJ2-5; 8 positions match TRBD1. Germline CDR1 is SQVTM and CDR2 is ANQGSEA. The CDR3 length is 13 residues. J lost 5 bases, V lost 3 bases, and 5 bases had no gene match. The CDR3 DNA follows: TGCAGCGTTGATGGACAGGGATCCGAGACCCAGTACTTC. Its protein product is CSVDGQGSETQYF. The full variable domain, rest sourced from reference TRBV29-1 and TRBJ2-5, is SAVISQKPSRDICQRGTSLTIQCQVDSQVTMMFWYRQQPGQSLTLIATANQGSEATYESGFVIDKFPISRPNLTFSTLTVSNMSPEDSSIYLCSVDGQGSETQYFGPGTRLLVL.

There are a few counts of this clone. The chain uses TRBV30 and TRBJ2-5; 11 positions agree with TRBD1. Germline lookup yields CDR1 GTSNPN and CDR2 SVGIG (reference sequence). With V trimmed by 4 bases and J by 5 bases, 6 bases remained unmatched. CDR3 size: 14 residues. The CDR3 sequence is CAWKDRGRGETQYF. The CDR3 DNA sequence: TGTGCCTGGAAGGACAGGGGGCGAGGGGAGACCCAGTACTTC.

In its sample, this clone was seen a few times. The V gene is TRBV9, the J gene TRBJ2-7, with TRBD1 identical over 11 bases. V lost 4 bases, J lost 7 bases, and 10 bases stayed unmatched. CDR3 length: 15 residues. The germline V gene has CDR1 SGDLS and CDR2 YYNGEE. The chain's CDR3 is CASSPRTGGMGEQYF. As DNA, the CDR3 is TGTGCCAGCAGCCCGCGGACAGGGGGCATGGGAGAGCAGTACTTC.

The rearrangement uses TRBV7-2 and TRBJ2-7; no clear D. Trimming removed 1 base at V and 2 bases at J, with 9 bases between. CDR1 is SGHTA and CDR2 is FQGNSA in the germline V gene. The CDR3 has 14 residues. The CDR3 protein is CASSLGSFAYEQYF. Written as DNA, the CDR3 is TGTGCCAGCAGCTTAGGTAGCTTTGCCTACGAGCAGTACTTC.

In this sample, this clone turned up many times. The gene calls are TRBV5-4 and TRBJ1-1; the D is unclear. Germline V gene lookup returns CDR1 SGHNT and CDR2 YYREEE (reference sequence). This CDR3 has 14 residues. The V gene lost 4 bases and the J gene lost 4 bases, with 14 bases spanning the gap. CDR3 sequence reads: CASSRTIQSTEAFF. In DNA form, the CDR3 reads TGTGCCAGCAGCCGGACCATCCAAAGCACTGAAGCTTTCTTT.

This clone turned up a few times. The chain is built from TRBV6-4 and TRBJ2-3; 7 nucleotides align to TRBD2. Germline V gene lookup returns CDR1 MRHNA and CDR2 SNTAGT. This CDR3 spans 15 amino acids. The V and J ends lost 2 bases and 3 bases, in that order; junction bases with no gene match: 5. Written as DNA, the CDR3 is TGTGCCAGCAGTGACGAGCGGGATGGGACAGATACGCAGTATTTT. Its protein product is CASSDERDGTDTQYF.

The rearrangement joins TRBV7-9 to TRBJ2-1; D is undetermined. The CDR3 totals 15 residues. Looked up from germline, CDR1 is SEHNR and CDR2 is FQNEAQ (reference sequence). Trimming left V 3 bases short and J 0 bases short, with 9 bases between. The CDR3 DNA sequence: TGTGCCAGCAGCTTGGGCGAAAGCTCCTACAATGAGCAGTTCTTC. Translating it yields CASSLGESSYNEQFF.

J is TRBJ2-3 and V is TRBV5-4; the match to TRBD2 covers 10 bases. The germline CDR1 and CDR2 sequences are SGHNT and YYREEE (reference sequence). The CDR3 consists of 15 residues. V lost 10 bases and J lost 2; bases outside the gene matches: 10. The CDR3 is CASHRSGGVTDTQYF. CDR3 bases: TGTGCCTCCCATAGGAGCGGGGGGGTCACAGATACGCAGTATTTT.

This clone was detected only a few times. The chain couples TRBV28 to TRBJ2-4; 9 bases match TRBD2. The CDR3 consists of 18 residues. With 2 bases clipped from V and 3 bases from J, the junction kept 11 bases outside the gene matches. CDR1 and CDR2 from the germline V gene are MDHEN and SYDVKM. The CDR3: CASSLASGVSWSKNIQYF. CDR3 nucleotides: TGTGCCAGCAGTTTAGCTAGCGGGGTTTCCTGGAGCAAAAACATTCAGTACTTC.

The CDR3, as DNA: TGCGCCAGCAGCCAATCAGACAGGGACACAAACATTCAGTACTTC. Translated, it gives CASSQSDRDTNIQYF. The chain has TRBV4-1 and TRBJ2-4; 7 positions agree with TRBD1. V shed 2 bases and J 6 bases; nucleotides not matched to a gene: 7. The CDR3 consists of 15 residues. Germline V CDR1 and CDR2: MGHRA, YSYEKL.